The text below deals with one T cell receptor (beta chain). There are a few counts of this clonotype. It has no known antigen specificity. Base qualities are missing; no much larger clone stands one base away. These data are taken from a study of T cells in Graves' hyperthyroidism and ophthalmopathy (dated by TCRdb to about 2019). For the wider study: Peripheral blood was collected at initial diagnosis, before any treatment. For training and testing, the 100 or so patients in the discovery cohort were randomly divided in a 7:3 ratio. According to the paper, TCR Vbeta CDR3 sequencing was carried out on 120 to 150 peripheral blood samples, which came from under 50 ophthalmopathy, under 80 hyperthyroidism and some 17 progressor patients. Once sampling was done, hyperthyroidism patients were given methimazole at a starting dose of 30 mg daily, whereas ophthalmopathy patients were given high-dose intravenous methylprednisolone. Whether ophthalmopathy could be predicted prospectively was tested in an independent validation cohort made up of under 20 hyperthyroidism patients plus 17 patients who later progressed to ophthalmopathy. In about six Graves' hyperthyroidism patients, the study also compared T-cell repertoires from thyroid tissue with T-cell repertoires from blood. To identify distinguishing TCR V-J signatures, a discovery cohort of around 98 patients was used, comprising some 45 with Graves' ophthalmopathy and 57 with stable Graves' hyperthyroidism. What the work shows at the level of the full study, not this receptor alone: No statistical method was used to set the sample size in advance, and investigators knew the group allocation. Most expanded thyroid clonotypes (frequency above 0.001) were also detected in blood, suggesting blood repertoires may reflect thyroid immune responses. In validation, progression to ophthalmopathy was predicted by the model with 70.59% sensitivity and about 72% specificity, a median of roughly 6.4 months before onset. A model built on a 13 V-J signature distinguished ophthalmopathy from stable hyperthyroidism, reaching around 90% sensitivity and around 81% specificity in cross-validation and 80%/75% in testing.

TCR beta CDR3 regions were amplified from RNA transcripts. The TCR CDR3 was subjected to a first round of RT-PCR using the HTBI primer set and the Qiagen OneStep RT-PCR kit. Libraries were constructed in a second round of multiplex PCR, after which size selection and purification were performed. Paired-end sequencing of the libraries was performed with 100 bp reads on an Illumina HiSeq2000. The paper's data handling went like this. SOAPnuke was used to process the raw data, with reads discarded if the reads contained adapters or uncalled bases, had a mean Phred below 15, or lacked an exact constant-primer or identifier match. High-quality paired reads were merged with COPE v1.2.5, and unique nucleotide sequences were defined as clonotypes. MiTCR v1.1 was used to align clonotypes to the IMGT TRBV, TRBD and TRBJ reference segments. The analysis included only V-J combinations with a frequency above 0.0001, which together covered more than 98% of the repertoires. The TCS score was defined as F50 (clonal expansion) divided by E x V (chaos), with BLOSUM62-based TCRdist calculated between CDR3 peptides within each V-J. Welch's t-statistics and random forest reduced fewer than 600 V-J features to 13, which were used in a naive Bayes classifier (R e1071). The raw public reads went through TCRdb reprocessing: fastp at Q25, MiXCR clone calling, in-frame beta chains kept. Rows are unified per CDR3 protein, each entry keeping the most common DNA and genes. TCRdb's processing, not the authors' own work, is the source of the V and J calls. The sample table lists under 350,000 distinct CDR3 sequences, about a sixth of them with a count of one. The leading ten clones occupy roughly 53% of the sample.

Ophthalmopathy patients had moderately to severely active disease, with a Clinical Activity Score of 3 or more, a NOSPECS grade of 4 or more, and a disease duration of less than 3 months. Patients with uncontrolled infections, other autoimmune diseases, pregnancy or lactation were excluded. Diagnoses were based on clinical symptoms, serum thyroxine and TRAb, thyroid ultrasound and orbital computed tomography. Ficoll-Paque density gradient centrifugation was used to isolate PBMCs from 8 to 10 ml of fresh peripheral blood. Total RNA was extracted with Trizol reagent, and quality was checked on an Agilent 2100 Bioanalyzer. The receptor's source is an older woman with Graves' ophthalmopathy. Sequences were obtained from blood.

In nucleotides, the sequence is TGTGCCAGCAGTTTAAAGGGGATGTCTTACACCGGGGAGCTGTTTTTT. Its protein product is CASSLKGMSYTGELFF. The rearrangement combines TRBV27 with TRBJ2-2, with TRBD1 tentatively as D gene (5 bases match). Sequences MNHEY (CDR1) and SMNVEV (CDR2) are obtained from the germline V gene (reference sequence). V was cut back by 2 bases and J by 3 bases, leaving a gap of 13 bases between them. From the cysteine up to the phenylalanine, the CDR3 has a length of 16 residues. Just the 48-base CDR3 DNA is kept, in frame starting at base 1.